What follows is one TCR beta chain and its context. The antigen it binds to is not known. Base-call qualities are not available, and no considerably larger clone is one nucleotide away. TCRbeta CDR3 regions were amplified from genomic DNA by means of the immunoSEQ Assay, a bias-controlled multiplex PCR. The paper's data handling went like this. Within the assay, amplification of reference gene primers was used to estimate how many nucleated cells each sample contained. Sequence reads were collapsed and filtered to measure the absolute abundance of every unique TCRbeta CDR3 rearrangement. For each sample, productive Simpson clonality was calculated as the square root of Simpson's diversity index across productive rearrangements. TCRdb took over this immuneACCESS table, retaining in-frame rearrangements with V and J assigned. Such tables are incomplete; in checked studies, under half of the missing clones stem from an unresolved V gene, and the remainder is unexplained. V, J and clone size reflect that table, while D and trimming were determined from the DNA. This sample lists 75,000 to 95,000 clones; 80% to 85% were detected once. The ten top clones hold around 6.5% of the sample.

This sample is part of a study of blood T cell repertoires in COVID-19 (dated by TCRdb to about 2020). Turning to the overall study: Collaborator samples came from the United States, Italy and Spain and covered acute and convalescent phases of COVID-19. Samples were obtained from the ongoing ImmuneRACE study (first 160 participants) and from over a thousand subjects provided by 6 global collaborators. The material from the prospective study consisted of cDNA or gDNA derived from T cells, B-cell-depleted T cells, or PBMCs. The repertoires were made available in a free public database intended to serve as a resource for research on the immune response to SARS-CoV-2. Where available, HLA class I and class II types were taken from metadata supplied by the sample provider and were not determined by assay-based typing. A de-identified subject ID, COVID-19 status, age in years and sex were almost always included in the sample metadata. Deeply sampled blood TCRbeta repertoires from subjects exposed to, actively infected with, or recovered from COVID-19 were included in the dataset.

Points the paper makes about the study in general: How much clinical and demographic metadata was included differed by source and by participant, and the metadata was provided uncurated.

Here V drops 0 bases and J drops 0 bases, and the junction holds 3 bases not matched to any gene. The cysteine opens and the phenylalanine closes a CDR3 of 16 amino acids. Only CDR3 DNA is held: 48 bases, read in frame from base 1. The germline V gene provides CDR1 MNHNS and CDR2 SASEGT. Each collaborating institution followed its own protocols to collect whole blood in K2EDTA tubes. For TCRbeta analysis, collaborators shipped samples as frozen whole blood, isolated PBMCs, or DNA extracted from either of those sample types. The specimen was peripheral blood. The chain joins TRBV6-1 to TRBJ2-7, and 9 junctional nucleotides match TRBD1. The clonotype was recovered from a man in his 60s with acute or convalescent COVID-19. The CDR3 region has the sequence CASSEAGQGYSYEQYF. Read as DNA, the sequence is TGTGCCAGCAGTGAAGCGGGACAGGGTTACTCCTACGAGCAGTACTTC.